The 9 T cell receptor beta chains below all came from one sample that was sequenced in a study of cytomegalovirus exposure and HLA in healthy donors. PCR involved 60 Vbeta and 13 Jbeta primers. TCRdb's table, derived via immunoSEQ multiplex PCR, lists solely in-frame clones and lacks some. Of 95,000 to 150,000 clones detected, under 85% appear once; the ten largest clones hold roughly 3.7%. Sequenced sample: PBMCs. These receptors all stem from a human donor in good health.

The chain is built from TRBV10-3 and TRBJ2-5; TRBD2 matches at 13 bases. Germline V CDR1 and CDR2: ENHRY, SYGVKD. Trimming removed 2 bases from V and 5 bases from J; junction bases left unmatched: 2. The CDR3 runs 15 residues. The CDR3 loop reads CAISEGLAGDETQYF. Here the CDR3 DNA reads TGTGCCATCAGTGAGGGACTAGCGGGAGATGAGACCCAGTACTTC.

A note on this clone: Since the CDR3 does not end with the conserved phenylalanine or tryptophan, this likely comes from a read error. Because the CDR3's place on the DNA is in doubt, the DNA is left out and the CDR3 is given as listed by TCRdb. The V call is TRBV28, the J call TRBJ2-7; TRBD2 is the table's D call, not checked against the DNA. The CDR3 region is 9 residues in length, termini included. Germline V gives CDR1 MDHEN, CDR2 SYDVKM. The CDR3 spells CASSLPPSC.

The chain links TRBV28 to TRBJ1-2; perhaps TRBD1 as D (5 bases). Germline CDR1 MDHEN, CDR2 SYDVKM. This CDR3 is built from 14 residues. Trimming removed 2 bases from V and 2 bases from J, with 9 bases in between. CDR3 region: CASSLQGLNYGYTF. CDR3 nucleotides: TGTGCCAGCAGTTTACAGGGCCTGAACTATGGCTACACCTTC.

This chain uses TRBV2 with TRBJ1-5; 9 bases match TRBD1. The germline V gene has CDR1 SNHLY and CDR2 FYNNEI. V shed 4 bases and J 5 bases; nucleotides not matched to a gene: 9. The CDR3 sequence is 16 residues long. The CDR3 sequence is CASSVLGQGFHQPQHF. The CDR3 region has the DNA TGTGCCAGCAGTGTATTAGGACAGGGGTTCCATCAGCCCCAGCATTTT.

The chain couples TRBV5-1 to TRBJ1-2; TRBD1 agrees at 7 bases. Germline V gene sequence: CDR1 SGHRS, CDR2 YFSETQ. Trimming at V came to 5 bases and at J to 7 bases, leaving 17 bases not matched to a gene. This CDR3 is built from 16 residues. In DNA form, the CDR3 reads TGCGCCAGCAGTTCCTCGCTACAGGGGTTGACTGGTGGCTACACCTTC. This translates into CASSSSLQGLTGGYTF.

The rearrangement links TRBV7-9 to TRBJ1-6; a weak D match, TRBD1 (5 bases). Looked up from germline, CDR1 is SEHNR and CDR2 is FQNEAQ (reference sequence). This CDR3 has 15 residues. V shed 3 bases and J shed 4 bases, with 10 bases lying between them. The CDR3, as DNA: TGTGCCAGCAGCTTGTCGACAGCTTATAATTCACCCCTCCACTTT. Residues: CASSLSTAYNSPLHF.

This rearrangement joins TRBV5-4 to TRBJ2-1; D is unclear. The V gene's germline CDR1 is SGHNT and CDR2 YYREEE (reference sequence). The CDR3 length is 13 residues. V gave up 4 bases and J gave up 8 bases, with 13 bases separating them. CDR3 nucleotide sequence: TGTGCCAGCAGCCCCCGACGGGTCGATGAGCAGTTCTTC. Amino acids: CASSPRRVDEQFF.

This clone has more than one count but fewer than ten. The chain combines TRBV28 with TRBJ2-7; D is possibly TRBD1 (5 bases). The CDR3 length is 14 residues. Per the germline V gene, CDR1 is MDHEN and CDR2 is SYDVKM. Trimming left V 5 bases short and J 3 bases short, with 14 bases between. This chain's CDR3 is CASSTSRVIYEQYF. CDR3 coding DNA: TGTGCCAGCAGTACATCCAGGGTGATCTACGAGCAGTACTTC.

J is TRBJ1-4 and V is TRBV2, with D tentatively TRBD1 (6 bases). There are 15 residues in the CDR3. Trimming stripped 2 bases from V and 5 bases from J, with 12 bases between. The germline V gene encodes CDR1 SNHLY and CDR2 FYNNEI. The CDR3 protein is CASSEQGTPNEKLFF. CDR3 DNA: TGTGCCAGCAGTGAACAGGGGACCCCCAATGAAAAACTGTTTTTT.